The 10 T cell receptor beta chains presented below share a single source sample, sequenced in a study of neurological immune-mediated disorders (dated by TCRdb to the late 2010s). Receptors were amplified or captured by 5' RACE. The sequencer was an Illumina HiSeq 2500. TCRdb reprocessed the public reads (quality trimming at Q25 with fastp, clone calling with MiXCR) and kept in-frame beta chains. When rows share a CDR3 protein, they turn into one entry using the most common DNA and genes. The sample includes 25,000 to 40,000 distinct CDR3 sequences, with approximately 1.5% observed a single time. The ten largest make up around 9.2% of the sample. Sequenced: PBMCs. These receptors all come from a young woman with multiple sclerosis.

This clonotype was observed many times. V and J are TRBV3-1 and TRBJ1-3; 7 bases agree with TRBD1. The V gene's germline CDR1 is LGHDT and CDR2 YNNKEL (reference sequence). With 1 base clipped from V and 0 bases from J, the junction kept 9 bases outside the gene matches. This CDR3 contains 18 residues. The CDR3 sequence is CASSQGGRQGPSGNTIYF. DNA for the CDR3: TGTGCCAGCAGCCAAGGTGGGAGACAGGGACCCTCTGGAAACACCATATATTTT. The full variable domain, rest sourced from reference TRBV3-1 and TRBJ1-3, is DTAVSQTPKYLVTQMGNDKSIKCEQNLGHDTMYWYKQDSKKFLKIMFSYNNKELIINETVPNRFSPKSPDKAHLNLHINSLELGDSAVYFCASSQGGRQGPSGNTIYFGEGSWLTVV.

This clonotype was picked up many times. This chain uses TRBV20-1 with TRBJ1-5; 10 bases align to TRBD1. The CDR3 is made up of 13 amino acids. Trimming took 5 bases from V and 2 from J; bases not matched to a gene: 0. Germline V gene lookup returns CDR1 DFQATT and CDR2 SNEGSKA (reference sequence). Here the CDR3 reads CSAGTGGNQPQHF. For the CDR3, the DNA is TGCAGTGCTGGGACAGGGGGCAATCAGCCCCAGCATTTT.

This clonotype was detected ten times or more. The chain links TRBV12-3 or TRBV12-4 to TRBJ1-2, with unresolved D. V was shortened by 2 bases and J by 8 bases, with 18 bases between the two germline ends. This CDR3 is built from 15 residues. CDR3 residues: CASSLRLGNLGGYTF. The CDR3 DNA is TGTGCCAGCAGTTTAAGGCTAGGGAATTTGGGGGGCTACACCTTC.

This clonotype occurred many times. The chain carries TRBV28 and TRBJ2-1, with TRBD1 as a possible D gene (6 bases). V lost 8 bases and J 7 bases, leaving 6 bases between the germline ends. CDR1 and CDR2 (germline): MDHEN, SYDVKM. This CDR3 has 10 amino acids. CDR3 DNA: TGTGCCAGCCAGGGGAATGAGCAGTTCTTC. Protein product: CASQGNEQFF.

This clonotype was seen ten or more times. The CDR3: CASSFFNQETQYF. DNA for the CDR3: TGTGCCAGCAGTTTTTTTAACCAAGAGACCCAGTACTTC. V usage is TRBV12-3 or TRBV12-4 and J usage is TRBJ2-5; D gene ambiguous. The CDR3 consists of 13 residues. With 3 bases removed from V and 0 bases from J, the gap between germline ends came to 5 bases.

Ten or more counts support this clonotype. The chain links TRBV5-1 to TRBJ1-1, with TRBD1 matching over 8 bases. The CDR3 spans 14 residues. CDR1 is SGHRS, CDR2 YFSETQ, per germline. With 2 bases clipped from V and 10 bases from J, the junction kept 10 bases outside the gene matches. CDR3 sequence reads: CASSLSDRGERAFF. The CDR3 bases are TGCGCCAGCAGCTTATCTGACAGGGGAGAGAGAGCTTTCTTT. The entire variable domain, with the rest obtained from reference TRBV5-1 and TRBJ1-1, is as follows: KAGVTQTPRYLIKTRGQQVTLSCSPISGHRSVSWYQQTPGQGLQFLFEYFSETQRNKGNFPGRFSGRQFSNSRSEMNVSTLELGDSALYLCASSLSDRGERAFFGQGTRLTVV.

This clonotype appeared many times. The genes are TRBV7-2 and TRBJ2-1; 11 bases match TRBD1. The junction had 6 bases not matched to a gene; V was cut back by 5 bases and J by 9 bases. The CDR3 covers 14 residues. Germline-derived CDR1 and CDR2 are SGHTA and FQGNSA. The CDR3 is CASSPGQGVGEQFF. The CDR3 DNA follows: TGTGCCAGCAGCCCGGGACAGGGGGTCGGTGAGCAGTTCTTC.

This clonotype has a count of ten or more. This chain uses TRBV5-1 with TRBJ2-7; 7 nucleotides agree with TRBD2. With V trimmed by 0 bases and J by 0 bases, 6 bases remained unmatched. The CDR3 loop spans 16 amino acids. Germline V gene lookup returns CDR1 SGHRS and CDR2 YFSETQ. CDR3 DNA sequence: TGCGCCAGCAGCTTGGCCAACAGCGGGGCCTCCTACGAGCAGTACTTC. It encodes CASSLANSGASYEQYF.

There are many counts of this clonotype. The V and J genes are TRBV20-1 and TRBJ2-5; 11 positions match TRBD2. This CDR3 region has 17 residues. Per germline, CDR1 DFQATT and CDR2 SNEGSKA (reference sequence). Unmatched junction bases numbered 12, after V lost 6 bases and J lost 0 bases. The CDR3 is CSALLAGGVSYQETQYF. CDR3 in DNA: TGCAGTGCCCTCTTAGCGGGGGGGGTATCGTACCAAGAGACCCAGTACTTC.

This clonotype was observed at least ten times. Here the CDR3 omits its conserved ending phenylalanine or tryptophan, so a read error is the likely source. It is unclear where the CDR3 begins or ends on the DNA, so no DNA is shown, and the CDR3 is as TCRdb lists it. The CDR3 loop is CASSLVSGGPI. This chain connects TRBV4-3 to TRBJ2-3; the table's D gene call, TRBD2, was not cross checked with the DNA. A total of 11 residues make up the CDR3, ends included. The germline CDR1 and CDR2 sequences are LGHNA and YSLEER.